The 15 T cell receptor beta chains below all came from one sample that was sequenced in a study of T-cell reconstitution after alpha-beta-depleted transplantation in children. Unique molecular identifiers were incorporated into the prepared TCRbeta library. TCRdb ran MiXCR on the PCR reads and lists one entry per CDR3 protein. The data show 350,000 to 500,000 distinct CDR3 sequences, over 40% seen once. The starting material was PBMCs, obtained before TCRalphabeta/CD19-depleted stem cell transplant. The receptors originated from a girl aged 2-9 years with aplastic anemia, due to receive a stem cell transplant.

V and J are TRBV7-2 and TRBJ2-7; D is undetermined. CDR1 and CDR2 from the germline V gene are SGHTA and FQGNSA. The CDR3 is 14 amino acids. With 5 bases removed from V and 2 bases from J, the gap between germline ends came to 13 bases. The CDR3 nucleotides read TGTGCCAGCAGCCCCCGGGTTCCCCCCTACGAGCAGTACTTC. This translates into CASSPRVPPYEQYF.

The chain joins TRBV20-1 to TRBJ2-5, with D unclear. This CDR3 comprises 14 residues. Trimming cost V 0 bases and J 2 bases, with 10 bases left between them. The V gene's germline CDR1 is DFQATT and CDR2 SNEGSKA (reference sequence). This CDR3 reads CSARDDRPQETQYF. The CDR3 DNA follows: TGCAGTGCTAGAGATGATAGGCCACAAGAGACCCAGTACTTC.

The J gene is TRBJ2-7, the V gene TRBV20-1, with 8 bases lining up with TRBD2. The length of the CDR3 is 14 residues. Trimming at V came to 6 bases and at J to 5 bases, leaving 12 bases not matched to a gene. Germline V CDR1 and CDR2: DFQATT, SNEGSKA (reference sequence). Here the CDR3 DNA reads TGCAGTGCAACCGGGACTAGAGTCCCTAACGAGCAGTACTTC. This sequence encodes CSATGTRVPNEQYF.

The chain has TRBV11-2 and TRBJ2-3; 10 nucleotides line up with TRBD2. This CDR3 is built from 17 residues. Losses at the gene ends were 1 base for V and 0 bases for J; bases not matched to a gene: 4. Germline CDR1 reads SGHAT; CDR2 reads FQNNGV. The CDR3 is CASSLVLAGASTDTQYF. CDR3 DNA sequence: TGTGCCAGCAGCTTAGTTCTAGCGGGGGCTAGCACAGATACGCAGTATTTT.

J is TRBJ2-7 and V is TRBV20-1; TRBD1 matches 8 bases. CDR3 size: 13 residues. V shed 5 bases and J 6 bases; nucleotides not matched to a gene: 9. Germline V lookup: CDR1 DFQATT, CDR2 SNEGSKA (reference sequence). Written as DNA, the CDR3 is TGCAGTGCTCCCGGACAGGGTAAGGTCGAGCAGTACTTC. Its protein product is CSAPGQGKVEQYF.

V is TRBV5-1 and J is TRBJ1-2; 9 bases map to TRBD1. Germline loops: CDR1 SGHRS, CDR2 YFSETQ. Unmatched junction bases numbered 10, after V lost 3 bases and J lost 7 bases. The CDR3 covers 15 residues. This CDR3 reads CASSWNAGQGSGYTF. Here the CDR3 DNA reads TGCGCCAGCAGCTGGAACGCGGGACAGGGTAGTGGCTACACCTTC. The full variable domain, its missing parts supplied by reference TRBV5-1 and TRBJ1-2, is KAGVTQTPRYLIKTRGQQVTLSCSPISGHRSVSWYQQTPGQGLQFLFEYFSETQRNKGNFPGRFSGRQFSNSRSEMNVSTLELGDSALYLCASSWNAGQGSGYTFGSGTRLTVV.

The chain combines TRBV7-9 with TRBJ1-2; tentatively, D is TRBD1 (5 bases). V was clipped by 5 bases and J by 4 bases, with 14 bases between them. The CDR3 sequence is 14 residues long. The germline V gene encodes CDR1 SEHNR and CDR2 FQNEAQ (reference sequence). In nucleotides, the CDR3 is TGTGCCAGCAGCCAAACTGGGGGTCCCTATGGCTACACCTTC. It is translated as CASSQTGGPYGYTF.

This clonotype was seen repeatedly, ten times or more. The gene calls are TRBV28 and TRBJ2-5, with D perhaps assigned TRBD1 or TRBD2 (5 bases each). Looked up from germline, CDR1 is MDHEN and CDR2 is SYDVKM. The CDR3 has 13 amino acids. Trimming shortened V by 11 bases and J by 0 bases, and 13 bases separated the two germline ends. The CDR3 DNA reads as TGTGCCGCCCAGGGAGTCAACCAAGAGACCCAGTACTTC. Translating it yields CAAQGVNQETQYF.

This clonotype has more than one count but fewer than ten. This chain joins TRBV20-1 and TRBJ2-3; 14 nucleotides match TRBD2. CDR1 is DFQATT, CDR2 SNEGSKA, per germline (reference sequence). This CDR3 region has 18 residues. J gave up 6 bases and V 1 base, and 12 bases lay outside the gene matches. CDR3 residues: CSARVEIGTSGSRDTQYF. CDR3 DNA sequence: TGCAGTGCTAGAGTGGAAATTGGGACTAGCGGGAGTAGGGATACGCAGTATTTT.

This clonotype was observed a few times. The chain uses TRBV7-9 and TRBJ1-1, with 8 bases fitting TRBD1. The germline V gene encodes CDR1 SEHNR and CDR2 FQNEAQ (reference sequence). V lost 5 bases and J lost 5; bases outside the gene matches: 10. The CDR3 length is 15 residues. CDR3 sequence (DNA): TGTGCCAGCAGCGTTGGACAGGGTACGGGAACTGAAGCTTTCTTT. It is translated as CASSVGQGTGTEAFF.

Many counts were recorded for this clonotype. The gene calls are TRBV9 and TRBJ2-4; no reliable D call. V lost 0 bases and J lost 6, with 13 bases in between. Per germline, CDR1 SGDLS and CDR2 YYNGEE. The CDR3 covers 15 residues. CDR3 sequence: CASSVVPSTGNIQYF. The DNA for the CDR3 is TGTGCCAGCAGCGTAGTCCCTTCGACGGGAAACATTCAGTACTTC.

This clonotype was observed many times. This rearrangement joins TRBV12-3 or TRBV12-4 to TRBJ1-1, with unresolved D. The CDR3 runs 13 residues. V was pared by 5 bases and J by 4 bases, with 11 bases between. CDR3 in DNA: TGTGCCAGCAGTCCAAGACACCCCACTGAAGCTTTCTTT. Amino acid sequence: CASSPRHPTEAFF.

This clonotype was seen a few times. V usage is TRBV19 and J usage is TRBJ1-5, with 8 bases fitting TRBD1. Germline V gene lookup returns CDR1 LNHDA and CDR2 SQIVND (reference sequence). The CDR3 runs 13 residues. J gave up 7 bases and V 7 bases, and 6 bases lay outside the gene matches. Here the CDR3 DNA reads TGTGCCAGTACTCCAACAGGGGGACAGCCCCAGCATTTT. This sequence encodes CASTPTGGQPQHF.

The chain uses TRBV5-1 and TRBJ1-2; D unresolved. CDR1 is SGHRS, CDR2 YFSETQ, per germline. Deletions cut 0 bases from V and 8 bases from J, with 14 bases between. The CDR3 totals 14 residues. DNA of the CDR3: TGCGCCAGCAGCTTGGAGACATCCTCGAGGGGCTACACCTTC. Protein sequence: CASSLETSSRGYTF. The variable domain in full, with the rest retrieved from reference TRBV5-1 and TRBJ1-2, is KAGVTQTPRYLIKTRGQQVTLSCSPISGHRSVSWYQQTPGQGLQFLFEYFSETQRNKGNFPGRFSGRQFSNSRSEMNVSTLELGDSALYLCASSLETSSRGYTFGSGTRLTVV.

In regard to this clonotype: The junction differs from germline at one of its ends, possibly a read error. The CDR3 protein is CASRPGRIETQYF. CDR3 coding DNA: TGTGCTAGCAGACCGGGACGGATAGAGACCCAGTACTTC. The chain links TRBV7-7 to TRBJ2-5, with D perhaps given as TRBD1 or TRBD2 (5 bases each). This CDR3 is 13 amino acids long. In germline, CDR1 is SSHAT, CDR2 FNYEAQ (reference sequence).